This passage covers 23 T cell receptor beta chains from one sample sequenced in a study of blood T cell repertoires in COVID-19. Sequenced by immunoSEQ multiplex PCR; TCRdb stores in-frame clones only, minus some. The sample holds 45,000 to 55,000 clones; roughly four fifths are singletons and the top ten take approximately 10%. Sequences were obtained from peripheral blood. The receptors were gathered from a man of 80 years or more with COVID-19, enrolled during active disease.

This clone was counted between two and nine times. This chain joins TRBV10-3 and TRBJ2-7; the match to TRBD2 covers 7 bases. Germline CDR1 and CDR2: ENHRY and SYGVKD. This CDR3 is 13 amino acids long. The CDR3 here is CAISEPGDYYLNV. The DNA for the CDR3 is TGTGCCATCAGTGAGCCGGGGGACTACTACTTGAACGTC.

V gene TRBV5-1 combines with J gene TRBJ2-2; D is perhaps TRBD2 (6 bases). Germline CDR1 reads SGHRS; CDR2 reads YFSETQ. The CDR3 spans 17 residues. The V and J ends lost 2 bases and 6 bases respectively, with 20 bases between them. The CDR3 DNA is TGCGCCAGCAGCTTAGGTGGGGGACTTGAACGGGCCGGGGAGCTGTTTTTT. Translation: CASSLGGGLERAGELFF.

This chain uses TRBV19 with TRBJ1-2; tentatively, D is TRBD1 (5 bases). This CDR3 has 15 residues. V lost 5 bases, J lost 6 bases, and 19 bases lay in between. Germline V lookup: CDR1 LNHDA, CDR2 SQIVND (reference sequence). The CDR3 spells CASSPLGGNSDGYTF. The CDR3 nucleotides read TGTGCCAGTAGTCCCCTTGGGGGGAATTCGGATGGCTACACCTTC.

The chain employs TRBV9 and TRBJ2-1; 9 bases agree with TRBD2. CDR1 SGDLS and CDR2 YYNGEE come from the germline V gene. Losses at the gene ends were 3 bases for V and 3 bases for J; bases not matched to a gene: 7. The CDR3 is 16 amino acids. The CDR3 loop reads CASSETSSGVYNEQFF. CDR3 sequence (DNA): TGTGCCAGCAGCGAGACCTCTAGCGGGGTCTACAATGAGCAGTTCTTC.

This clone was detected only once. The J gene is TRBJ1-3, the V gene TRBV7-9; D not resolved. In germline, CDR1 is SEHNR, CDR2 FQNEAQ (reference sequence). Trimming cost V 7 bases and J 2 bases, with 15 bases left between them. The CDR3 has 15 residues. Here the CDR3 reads CASTPAGLTGNTIYF. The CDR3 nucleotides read TGTGCCAGCACCCCTGCGGGCTTGACTGGAAACACCATATATTTT.

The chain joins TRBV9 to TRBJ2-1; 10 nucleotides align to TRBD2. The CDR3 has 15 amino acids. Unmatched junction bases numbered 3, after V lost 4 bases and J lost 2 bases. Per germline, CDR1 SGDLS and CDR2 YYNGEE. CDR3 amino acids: CASSSSGGAYNEQFF. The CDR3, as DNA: TGTGCCAGCAGCTCTAGCGGGGGTGCCTACAATGAGCAGTTCTTC.

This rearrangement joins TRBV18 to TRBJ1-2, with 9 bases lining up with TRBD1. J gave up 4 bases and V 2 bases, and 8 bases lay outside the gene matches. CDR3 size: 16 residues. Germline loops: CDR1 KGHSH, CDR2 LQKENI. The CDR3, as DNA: TGTGCCAGCTCACCAGGGACAGGGACGGTTGGCTATGGCTACACCTTC. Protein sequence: CASSPGTGTVGYGYTF.

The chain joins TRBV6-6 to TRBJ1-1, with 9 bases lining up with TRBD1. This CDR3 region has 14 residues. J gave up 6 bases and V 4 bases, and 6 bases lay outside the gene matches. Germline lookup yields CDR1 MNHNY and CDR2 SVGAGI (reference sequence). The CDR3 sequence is CASSSGQGNSEAFF. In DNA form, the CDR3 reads TGTGCCAGCAGTTCGGGACAGGGAAACTCTGAAGCTTTCTTT.

The chain's CDR3 is CASSLGTSGHARTDTQYF. In DNA, the CDR3 is TGTGCCAGCAGCTTGGGAACTAGCGGTCATGCCCGCACAGATACGCAGTATTTT. The V and J genes are TRBV7-8 and TRBJ2-3; TRBD2 aligns across 8 bases. The V gene end was trimmed by 3 bases and the J gene end by 1 base; junction bases not matched to a gene: 12. Germline CDR1 SGHVS, CDR2 FQNEAQ. The CDR3 loop spans 18 amino acids.

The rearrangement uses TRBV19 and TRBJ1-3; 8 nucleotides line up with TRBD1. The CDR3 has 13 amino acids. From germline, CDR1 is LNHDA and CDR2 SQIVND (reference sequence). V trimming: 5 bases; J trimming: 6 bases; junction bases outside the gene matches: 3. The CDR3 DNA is TGTGCCAGTAGTGTACAGGGGGAAAACACCATATATTTT. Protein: CASSVQGENTIYF.

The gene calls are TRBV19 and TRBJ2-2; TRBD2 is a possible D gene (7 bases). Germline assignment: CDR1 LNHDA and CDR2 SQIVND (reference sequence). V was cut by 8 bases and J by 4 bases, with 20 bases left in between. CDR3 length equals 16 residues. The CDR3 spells CASGQQGPGGTGELFF. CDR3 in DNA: TGTGCCAGTGGGCAACAGGGACCGGGGGGCACCGGGGAGCTGTTTTTT.

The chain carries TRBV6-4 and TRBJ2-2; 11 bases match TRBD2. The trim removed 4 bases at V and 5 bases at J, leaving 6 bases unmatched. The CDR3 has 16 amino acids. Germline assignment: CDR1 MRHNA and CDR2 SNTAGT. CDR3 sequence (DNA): TGTGCCAGCAGTGCCACTAGCGGGGGTCAAACCGGGGAGCTGTTTTTT. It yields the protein CASSATSGGQTGELFF.

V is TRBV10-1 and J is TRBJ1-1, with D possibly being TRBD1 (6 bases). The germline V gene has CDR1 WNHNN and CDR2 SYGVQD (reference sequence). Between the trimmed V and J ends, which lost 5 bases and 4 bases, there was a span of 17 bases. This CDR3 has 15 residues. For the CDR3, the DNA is TGCGCCAGCAGTCAAGATCCAGGGGCTCGCACTGAAGCTTTCTTT. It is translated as CASSQDPGARTEAFF.

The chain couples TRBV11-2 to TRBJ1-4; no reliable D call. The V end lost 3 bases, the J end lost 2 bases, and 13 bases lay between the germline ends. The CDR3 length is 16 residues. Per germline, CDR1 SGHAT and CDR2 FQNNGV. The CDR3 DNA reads TGTGCCAGCAGCTTTGGGCGGGTCGGGACTAATGAAAAACTGTTTTTT. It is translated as CASSFGRVGTNEKLFF.

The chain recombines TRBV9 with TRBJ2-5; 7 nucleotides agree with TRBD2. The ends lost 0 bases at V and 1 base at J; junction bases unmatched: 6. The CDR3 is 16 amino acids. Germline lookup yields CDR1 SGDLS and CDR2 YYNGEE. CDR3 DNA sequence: TGTGCCAGCAGCGTAGGCCCAGCGGGACCCCAAGAGACCCAGTACTTC. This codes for CASSVGPAGPQETQYF.

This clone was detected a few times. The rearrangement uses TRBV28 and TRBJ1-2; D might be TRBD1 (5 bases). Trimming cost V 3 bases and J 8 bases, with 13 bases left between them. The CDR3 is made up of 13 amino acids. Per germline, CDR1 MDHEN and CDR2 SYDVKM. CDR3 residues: CASSLGQGVGYTF. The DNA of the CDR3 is TGTGCCAGCAGTTTGGGGCAGGGTGTCGGCTACACCTTC.

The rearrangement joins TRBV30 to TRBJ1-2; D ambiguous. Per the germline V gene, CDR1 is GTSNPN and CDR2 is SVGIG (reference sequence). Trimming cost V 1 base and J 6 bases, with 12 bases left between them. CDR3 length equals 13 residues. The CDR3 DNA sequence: TGTGCCTGGAGTGCACCGGGTAGAAATGGCTACACCTTC. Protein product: CAWSAPGRNGYTF.

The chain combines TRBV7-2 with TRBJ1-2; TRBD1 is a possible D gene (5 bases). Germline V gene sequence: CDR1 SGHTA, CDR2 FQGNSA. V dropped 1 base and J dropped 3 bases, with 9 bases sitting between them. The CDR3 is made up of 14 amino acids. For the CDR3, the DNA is TGTGCCAGCAGCTTAGGGCAGGGTGACTATGGCTACACCTTC. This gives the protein CASSLGQGDYGYTF.

The CDR3 nucleotides are TGTGCCAGCAGCCAAGGCCCAACAGGGGGGGAGCAGTACTTC. This translates into CASSQGPTGGEQYF. This chain connects TRBV4-2 to TRBJ2-7; 8 bases map to TRBD1. Losses at the gene ends were 1 base for V and 7 bases for J; bases not matched to a gene: 6. The CDR3 runs to 14 residues. Per the germline V gene, CDR1 is LGHNA and CDR2 is YNFKEQ.

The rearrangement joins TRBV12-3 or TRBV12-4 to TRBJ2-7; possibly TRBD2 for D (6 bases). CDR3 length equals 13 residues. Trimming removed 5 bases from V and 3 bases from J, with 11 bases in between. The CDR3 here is CASSPGRIYEQYF. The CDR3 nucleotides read TGTGCCAGCAGTCCGGGGAGGATCTACGAGCAGTACTTC.

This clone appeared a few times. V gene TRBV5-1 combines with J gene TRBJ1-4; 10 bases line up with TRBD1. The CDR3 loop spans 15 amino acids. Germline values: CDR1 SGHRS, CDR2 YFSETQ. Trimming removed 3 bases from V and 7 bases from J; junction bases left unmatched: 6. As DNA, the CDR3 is TGCGCCAGCAGCTCATCCGGGACAGGGGTTGAAAAACTGTTTTTT. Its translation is CASSSSGTGVEKLFF. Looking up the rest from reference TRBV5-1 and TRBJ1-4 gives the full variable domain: KAGVTQTPRYLIKTRGQQVTLSCSPISGHRSVSWYQQTPGQGLQFLFEYFSETQRNKGNFPGRFSGRQFSNSRSEMNVSTLELGDSALYLCASSSSGTGVEKLFFGSGTQLSVL.

Here the CDR3 DNA reads TGTGCCAGCAGCTTAGCGGTACTCTCGCGGGAGCGCCTGAGCACAGATACGCAGTATTTT. Protein product: CASSLAVLSRERLSTDTQYF. This chain links TRBV7-2 with TRBJ2-3; 7 bases map to TRBD2. The germline gives CDR1 SGHTA, CDR2 FQGNSA. The CDR3 totals 20 residues. J was trimmed by 0 bases and V by 0 bases; bases with no gene match: 15.

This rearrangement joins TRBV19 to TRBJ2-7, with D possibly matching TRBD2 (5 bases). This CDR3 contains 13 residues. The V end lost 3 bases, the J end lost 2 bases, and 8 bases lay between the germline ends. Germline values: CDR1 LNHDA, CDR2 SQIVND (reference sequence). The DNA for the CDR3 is TGTGCCAGTAGTATTGGGAGTCCCTACGAGCAGTACTTC. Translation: CASSIGSPYEQYF.